The 10 T cell receptor beta chains reported below all come from one sample, sequenced in a study of technical replicates of blood from several donors. Sequencing was performed with immunoSEQ multiplex PCR; in TCRdb, only in-frame clones are kept and a portion is missing. This sample yields about 59,000 clones, of which about 90% are seen a single time; 4.5% to 6% belongs to the top ten. The specimen was PBMCs. The receptor set was obtained from a human donor in good health. Some clones in this sample may be carry-over from other donors' samples.

The gene calls are TRBV5-1 and TRBJ2-3, with D unclear. The germline CDR1 and CDR2 sequences are SGHRS and YFSETQ. The CDR3 consists of 14 residues. V was shortened by 2 bases and J by 2 bases, with 9 bases between the two germline ends. This chain's CDR3 is CASSFGPDTDTQYF. In nucleotides, the CDR3 is TGCGCCAGCAGCTTTGGGCCGGACACAGATACGCAGTATTTT.

J is TRBJ2-1 and V is TRBV5-1; 9 bases fit TRBD2. This CDR3 comprises 16 residues. V was clipped by 0 bases and J by 12 bases; unmatched bases: 13. The germline gives CDR1 SGHRS, CDR2 YFSETQ. CDR3 DNA sequence: TGCGCCAGCAGCTTGGGGCCTAGCGGGACGAATGATATGCAGTTCTTC. The encoded protein is CASSLGPSGTNDMQFF. The full variable domain, completed using reference TRBV5-1 and TRBJ2-1, is KAGVTQTPRYLIKTRGQQVTLSCSPISGHRSVSWYQQTPGQGLQFLFEYFSETQRNKGNFPGRFSGRQFSNSRSEMNVSTLELGDSALYLCASSLGPSGTNDMQFFGPGTRLTVL.

The chain carries TRBV7-3 and TRBJ1-6; possibly TRBD1 for D (5 bases). The V gene lost 1 base and the J gene lost 5 bases, with 9 bases spanning the gap. Germline V gene sequence: CDR1 SGHTA, CDR2 FQGTGA. CDR3 length equals 15 residues. The CDR3 nucleotides read TGTGCCAGCAGCTTAAAAGGGGTACATAATTCACCCCTCCACTTT. Its translation: CASSLKGVHNSPLHF.

The rearrangement links TRBV9 to TRBJ2-2; weak D call: TRBD2 (6 bases). V lost 0 bases and J 5 bases, leaving 8 bases between the germline ends. The CDR3 sequence is 14 residues long. CDR1 is SGDLS and CDR2 is YYNGEE in the germline V gene. This chain's CDR3 is CASSVAGGTGELFF. CDR3 nucleotides: TGTGCCAGCAGCGTAGCTGGAGGGACCGGGGAGCTGTTTTTT. Together with reference TRBV9 and TRBJ2-2, the CDR3 gives the full variable domain: DSGVTQTPKHLITATGQRVTLRCSPRSGDLSVYWYQQSLDQGLQFLIQYYNGEERAKGNILERFSAQQFPDLHSELNLSSLELGDSALYFCASSVAGGTGELFFGEGSRLTVL.

Only one count was recorded for this clone. The chain couples TRBV27 to TRBJ1-1, with D possibly TRBD1 on 6 matching bases. The V and J ends lost 6 bases and 8 bases respectively, with 13 bases between them. CDR3 size: 12 residues. Germline CDR1 and CDR2: MNHEY and SMNVEV (reference sequence). CDR3 amino acids: CASRTTGTEAFF. The DNA of the CDR3 is TGTGCCAGCAGGACGACAGGCACCGAAGCTTTCTTT.

This rearrangement joins TRBV10-3 to TRBJ1-1; D may be TRBD1 (5 bases). V was trimmed by 8 bases and J by 2 bases, leaving 12 bases between them. The CDR3 has 13 amino acids. CDR1 is ENHRY, CDR2 SYGVKD, per germline. This chain's CDR3 is CAIFDRFNTEAFF. The CDR3 DNA reads as TGTGCCATCTTTGACAGATTCAACACTGAAGCTTTCTTT.

This chain links TRBV7-3 with TRBJ2-7; 7 bases are shared with TRBD1. The CDR3 sequence is 12 residues long. Trimming cost V 5 bases and J 5 bases; bases outside gene matches: 3. The germline V gene encodes CDR1 SGHTA and CDR2 FQGTGA. CDR3 sequence reads: CASSQTGHEQYF. The DNA of the CDR3 is TGTGCCAGCAGCCAGACAGGGCACGAGCAGTACTTC.

The chain is built from TRBV6-5 and TRBJ2-2; D possibly corresponds to TRBD1 (6 bases). Trimming cost V 2 bases and J 7 bases, with 14 bases left between them. Germline CDR1 and CDR2: MNHEY and SVGAGI. This CDR3 is built from 15 residues. CDR3 amino acids: CASSYLDSRGGELFF. Written as DNA, the CDR3 is TGTGCCAGCAGTTACCTGGACAGCCGCGGCGGGGAGCTGTTTTTT.

This chain connects TRBV25-1 to TRBJ1-2; D is uncertain. The germline gives CDR1 MGHDK, CDR2 SYGVNS. The CDR3 length is 13 residues. Deletions cut 6 bases from V and 7 bases from J, with 15 bases between. The CDR3 loop reads CASRGGGIFGYTF. As DNA, the CDR3 is TGTGCCAGCAGGGGCGGAGGTATTTTTGGCTACACCTTC.

The genes are TRBV5-6 and TRBJ2-7; TRBD2 aligns across 8 bases. The CDR3 runs to 16 residues. Germline assignment: CDR1 SGHDT and CDR2 YYEEEE. V dropped 3 bases and J dropped 6; count of bases not matched to a gene: 14. CDR3 nucleotides: TGTGCCAGCAGCTCGCCGGGAGGGCCTAGTTTAGCCGAGCAGTACTTC. Amino acid sequence: CASSSPGGPSLAEQYF.